There are a few counts of the clone carrying this T cell receptor (beta chain). The data are from a study of T cells of healthy individuals. From the 5' RACE reads, TCRdb called clonotypes with MiXCR, one entry per CDR3 protein. Among some 100,000 distinct CDR3 sequences, 15% to 20% were seen once, and the ten largest hold 6.2%. This CDR3 has 14 residues. The V and J ends lost 5 bases and 8 bases respectively, with 15 bases between them. Germline assignment: CDR1 SGHVS and CDR2 FNYEAQ. The chain carries TRBV7-6 and TRBJ1-4; D perhaps matches TRBD1 (6 bases). The origin of this receptor is a human donor in good health. DNA of the CDR3: TGTGCCAGCAGCCTCGACAGTAGGGGGGAAAAACTGTTTTTT. It specifies CASSLDSRGEKLFF.